This T cell receptor beta chain was recorded in a study of cytomegalovirus exposure and HLA in healthy donors. Vbeta (60) and Jbeta (13) primers were used in the PCR. Method: immunoSEQ multiplex PCR; TCRdb's copy keeps in-frame clones and lacks some. The table shows 200,000 to 250,000 clones, with under 90% occurring only once. The TCR comes from a human donor in good health. Sequenced: PBMCs.

CDR3 sequence: CASSQGFDEQYF. CDR3 coding DNA: TGTGCCAGCAGTCAGGGCTTCGACGAGCAGTACTTC. This chain joins TRBV6-6 and TRBJ2-7; maybe TRBD1 (5 bases). This CDR3 is built from 12 residues. Germline CDR1 and CDR2: MNHNY and SVGAGI (reference sequence). Trimming stripped 5 bases from V and 5 bases from J, with 10 bases between.